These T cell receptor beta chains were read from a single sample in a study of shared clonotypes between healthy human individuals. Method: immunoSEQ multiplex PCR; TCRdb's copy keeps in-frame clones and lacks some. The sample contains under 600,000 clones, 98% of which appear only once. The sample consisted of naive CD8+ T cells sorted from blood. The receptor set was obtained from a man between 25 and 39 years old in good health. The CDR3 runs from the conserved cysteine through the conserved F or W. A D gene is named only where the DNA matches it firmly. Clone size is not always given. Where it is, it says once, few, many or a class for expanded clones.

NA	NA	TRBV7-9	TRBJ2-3	CASSLGDRWATDTQYF	TGTGCCAGCAGCTTAGGCGACAGGTGGGCCACAGATACGCAGTATTTT
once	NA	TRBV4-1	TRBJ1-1	CASSQAWQGNTEAFF	TGCGCCAGCAGCCAAGCTTGGCAGGGGAACACTGAAGCTTTCTTT
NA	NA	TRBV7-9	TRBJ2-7	CASSLSSPSYEQYF	TGTGCCAGCAGCTTATCGTCGCCGTCCTACGAGCAGTACTTC
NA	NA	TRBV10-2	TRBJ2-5	CASRTGTFIRRGQETQYF	TGCGCCAGCAGGACTGGGACTTTCATCCGGAGGGGTCAAGAGACCCAGTACTTC
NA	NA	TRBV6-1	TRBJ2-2	CASSEILNTGELFF	TGTGCCAGCAGTGAAATTCTTAACACCGGGGAGCTGTTTTTT
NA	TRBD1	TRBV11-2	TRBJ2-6	CASSSPGQVLPGANVLTF	TGTGCCAGCAGCTCCCCGGGACAGGTACTTCCTGGGGCCAACGTCCTGACTTTC
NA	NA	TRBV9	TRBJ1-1	CASSRRGVGGGLGTEAFF	TGTGCCAGCAGTCGTAGAGGAGTGGGGGGAGGGCTCGGCACTGAAGCTTTCTTT
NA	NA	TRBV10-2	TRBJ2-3	CASSTNGITDTQYF	TGCGCCAGCAGTACGAACGGGATAACAGATACGCAGTATTTT
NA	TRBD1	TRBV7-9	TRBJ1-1	CARRTLTGVNTEAFF	TGTGCCAGGCGCACCTTGACAGGGGTGAACACTGAAGCTTTCTTT
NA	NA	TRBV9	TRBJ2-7	CASRDYGEQYF	TGTGCCAGCAGAGACTACGGCGAGCAGTACTTC
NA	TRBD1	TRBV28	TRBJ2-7	CASSPINPDRGREQYF	TGTGCCAGCAGTCCGATCAATCCGGACAGGGGGCGAGAGCAGTACTTC
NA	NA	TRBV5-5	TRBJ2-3	CASSLAPVMKSASTDTQYF	TGTGCCAGCAGCTTGGCTCCTGTCATGAAATCCGCTAGCACAGATACGCAGTATTTT
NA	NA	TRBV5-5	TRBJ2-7	CASSFGPLTGEQYF	TGTGCCAGCAGCTTCGGGCCCCTGACGGGCGAGCAGTACTTC
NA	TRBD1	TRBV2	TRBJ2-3	CASAGGAEDTQYF	TGTGCCAGCGCAGGGGGCGCAGAAGATACGCAGTATTTT
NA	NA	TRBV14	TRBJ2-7	CASSQGSSWTYEQYF	TGTGCCAGCAGCCAAGGTTCGAGCTGGACCTACGAGCAGTACTTC
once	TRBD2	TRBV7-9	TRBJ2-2	CASLQLASGIPTGELFF	TGTGCCAGCCTCCAGTTGGCTAGCGGGATACCCACCGGGGAGCTGTTTTTT
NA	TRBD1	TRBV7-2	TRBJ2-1	CASSLVGDRPYNEQFF	TGTGCCAGCAGCTTAGTTGGGGACAGACCCTACAATGAGCAGTTCTTC
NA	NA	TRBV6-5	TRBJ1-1	CASSYKGVGTEAFF	TGTGCCAGCAGTTACAAGGGTGTGGGCACTGAAGCTTTCTTT
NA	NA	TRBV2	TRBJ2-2	CASSETAGLLSGTGELFF	TGTGCCAGCAGTGAGACAGCTGGCCTACTTAGTGGCACCGGGGAGCTGTTTTTT
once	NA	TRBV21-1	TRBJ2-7	CASLPEGRVYEQYF	TGTGCCAGCCTCCCCGAGGGCCGGGTGTACGAGCAGTACTTC
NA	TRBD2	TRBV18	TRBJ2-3	CASPSASGRADTQYF	TGTGCCAGCCCTTCGGCGAGCGGGAGGGCAGATACGCAGTATTTT
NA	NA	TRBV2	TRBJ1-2	CASRNPQDYGYTF	TGTGCCAGCAGAAACCCTCAGGACTATGGCTACACCTTC
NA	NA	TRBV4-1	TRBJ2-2	CASSQEQRRTGELFF	TGCGCCAGCAGCCAAGAACAAAGGCGCACCGGGGAGCTGTTTTTT
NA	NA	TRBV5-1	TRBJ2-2	CASSLKGNTGELFF	TGCGCCAGCAGCTTGAAAGGGAACACCGGGGAGCTGTTTTTT
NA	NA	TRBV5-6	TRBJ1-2	CASSFGSGYTF	TGTGCCAGCAGCTTCGGGAGTGGCTACACCTTC
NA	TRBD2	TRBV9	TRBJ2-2	CASSDRLAETGELFF	TGTGCCAGCAGCGATAGACTAGCGGAAACCGGGGAGCTGTTTTTT
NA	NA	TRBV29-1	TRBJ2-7	CSGLSDEQYF	TGCAGCGGTCTGAGTGACGAGCAGTACTTC
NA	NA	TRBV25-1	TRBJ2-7	CASSAVSGIHSYEQYF	TGTGCCAGCAGCGCGGTGTCGGGGATCCACTCCTACGAGCAGTACTTC
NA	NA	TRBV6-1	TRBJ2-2	CASSEDDWSMNTGELFF	TGTGCCAGCAGTGAAGATGACTGGTCGATGAACACCGGGGAGCTGTTTTTT
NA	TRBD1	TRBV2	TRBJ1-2	CASILTGTKGYGYTF	TGTGCCAGCATTTTGACAGGGACTAAAGGCTATGGCTACACCTTC
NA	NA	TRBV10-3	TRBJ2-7	CAISRDNYEQYF	TGTGCCATCAGTAGGGACAACTACGAGCAGTACTTC
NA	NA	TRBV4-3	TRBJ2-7	CASSQDRSVGYEQYF	TGCGCCAGCAGCCAAGATCGTAGCGTCGGCTACGAGCAGTACTTC
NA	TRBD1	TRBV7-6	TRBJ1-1	CASSSDRGGTDREQQAAFF	TGTGCCAGCAGCTCCGACAGGGGAGGGACAGACAGGGAGCAGCAAGCAGCTTTCTTT
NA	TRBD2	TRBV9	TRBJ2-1	CASSDGTSDYNEQFF	TGTGCCAGCAGCGATGGGACTAGCGACTACAATGAGCAGTTCTTC
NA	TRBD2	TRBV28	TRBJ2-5	CASSLDWTSVKETQYF	TGTGCCAGCAGTTTGGATTGGACTAGCGTAAAAGAGACCCAGTACTTC
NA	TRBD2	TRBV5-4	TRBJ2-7	CASSSIAGGPPHEQYF	TGTGCCAGCAGCTCGATAGCGGGAGGGCCCCCCCACGAGCAGTACTTC
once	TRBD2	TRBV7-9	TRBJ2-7	CASSLLAGGPYEQYF	TGTGCCAGCAGTCTACTAGCGGGAGGGCCTTACGAGCAGTACTTC
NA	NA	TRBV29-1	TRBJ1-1	CSVIPGHLLEGAFF	TGCAGCGTTATACCGGGACACCTATTGGAGGGAGCTTTCTTT
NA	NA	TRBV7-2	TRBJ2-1	CASSSLARGDNEQFF	TGTGCCAGCAGCTCGCTAGCCAGGGGCGACAATGAGCAGTTCTTC
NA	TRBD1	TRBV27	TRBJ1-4	CASSFTGGPLPTNEKLFF	TGTGCCAGCAGTTTCACAGGGGGCCCCCTCCCAACTAATGAAAAACTGTTTTTT
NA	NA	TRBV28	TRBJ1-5	CASSWGHQDRPQHF	TGTGCCAGCAGTTGGGGACATCAGGATCGGCCCCAGCATTTT
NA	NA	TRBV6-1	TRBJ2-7	CASSEMTGPAYEQYF	TGTGCCAGCAGTGAAATGACAGGTCCAGCCTACGAGCAGTACTTC
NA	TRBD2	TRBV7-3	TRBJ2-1	CASSLRASGDNEQFF	TGTGCCAGCAGCTTACGGGCTAGCGGCGACAATGAGCAGTTCTTC
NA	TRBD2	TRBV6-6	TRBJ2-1	CASSLSGRRGYNEQFF	TGTGCCAGCAGTCTTAGCGGGAGGAGGGGCTACAATGAGCAGTTCTTC
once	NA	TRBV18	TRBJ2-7	CASSPPGTTYEQYF	TGTGCCAGCTCACCACCAGGAACTACCTACGAGCAGTACTTC